This TCR beta chain was recorded in a study of T-cell reconstitution after alpha-beta-depleted transplantation in children (dated by TCRdb to the mid-2010s). Regarding the complete study: T-cell immune reconstitution after TCRalphabeta/CD19-depleted allogeneic hematopoietic cell transplantation in children was quantitatively tracked in the study by means of TCR repertoire profiling. Points the paper makes about the study in general: In some patients, high TCRbeta diversity at day 60 was attributed to recipient T cells and intrathymic progenitors that had survived conditioning. Hyperexpanded clone frequencies declined over subsequent months; after one year, T-cell counts and TCRbeta diversity were mostly attributed to newly produced T cells. The apparently early recovery of alphabetaT-cell counts about two months after transplant reportedly depended on only several hundred rapidly expanded clones that came from non-depleted graft cells.

Libraries were made using PCR. TCRdb shows the sequencer as Illumina HiSeq 2500. TCR library preparation used molecular barcoding, with unique molecular identifiers applied to normalize quantification of the TCRbeta repertoire. TCRdb reprocessing: public reads trimmed at Q25 with fastp, clones called with MiXCR, in-frame beta chains kept. CDR3 protein duplicates are merged, each entry listing the most common genes and DNA. The sample includes about a million distinct CDR3 sequences, with about 29% observed a single time. The top ten constitute about 28% of the sample. CDR1 SGHTA and CDR2 FQGNSA were looked up in the germline V gene. The CDR3 goes from the cysteine to the phenylalanine over 16 residues. The entry retains the CDR3 DNA only, 48 bases that are in frame from base 1. For this chain, trimming is 1 base at the V end and 2 bases at the J end, and the number of junction bases without a gene match is 4.

Remarks on this clonotype: The antigen it binds to is not known. Base-call qualities are not available, and no considerably larger clone is one nucleotide away.

The sample's treatment or condition label, decoded: allogeneic hematopoietic cell transplantation with graft depleted of TCRalphabeta T cells and CD19 B cells. The transplant recipients were children given TCRalphabeta/CD19-depleted allogeneic hematopoietic cell grafts. This specimen was PBMCs, mostly from graft donor cells, taken 360 days after TCRalphabeta/CD19-depleted stem cell transplant. The rearrangement combines TRBV7-2 with TRBJ2-7; a stretch of 11 junction bases matches TRBD2. This TCR derives from a boy younger than two who had a stem cell transplant for SCID, so the T cells may come from the graft donor. The CDR3 reads as follows: CASSLVATSGAYEQYF. The DNA sequence reads TGTGCCAGCAGCTTAGTAGCGACTAGCGGGGCCTACGAGCAGTACTTC.